These 18 T cell receptor beta chains were all obtained from the same sample, sequenced in a study of Ad26.COV2.S vaccination and SARS-CoV-2 variants. Assay used: immunoSEQ multiplex PCR; TCRdb lists only in-frame clones, some missing. The sample comprises roughly 320,000 clones, more than 70% of which are singletons, and 1.9% rests with the top ten. The sample's treatment: roughly 20 received Ad26.COV2.S at low or high dose, single or two shots; about 5 received placebo; per-sample allocation not given. Specimens were obtained on day 63 following the first vaccine or placebo injection. This specimen consisted of peripheral blood, obtained in a trial of Ad26.COV2.S vaccine versus placebo. The origin of the receptors is a person between 18 and 59 years old who received the Ad26.COV2.S COVID-19 vaccine or a placebo.

The chain recombines TRBV5-1 with TRBJ2-2; possible D gene TRBD1, 7 bases. V was shortened by 8 bases and J by 4 bases, with 33 bases between the two germline ends. Germline V gene sequence: CDR1 SGHRS, CDR2 YFSETQ. The length of the CDR3 is 20 residues. CDR3 amino acids: CARYASRDEKGARGTGELFF. As DNA, the CDR3 is TGCGCCAGGTACGCGTCGCGGGACGAAAAGGGGGCGAGGGGCACCGGGGAGCTGTTTTTT. The whole variable domain, remainder taken from reference TRBV5-1 and TRBJ2-2, is KAGVTQTPRYLIKTRGQQVTLSCSPISGHRSVSWYQQTPGQGLQFLFEYFSETQRNKGNFPGRFSGRQFSNSRSEMNVSTLELGDSALYLCARYASRDEKGARGTGELFFGEGSRLTVL.

This clone appeared a single time. The chain recombines TRBV7-2 with TRBJ2-2; D is perhaps TRBD2 (7 bases). Germline CDR1 reads SGHTA; CDR2 reads FQGNSA. V was cut by 5 bases and J by 4 bases, with 20 bases left in between. The CDR3 is 17 residues long. In DNA form, the CDR3 reads TGTGCCAGCAGCCCCCGGGTCGGCGGGGGCCCCACCGGGGAGCTGTTTTTT. Translated, it gives CASSPRVGGGPTGELFF.

The chain has TRBV15 and TRBJ1-3; D not certain. The CDR3 totals 14 residues. The V end was cut by 1 base, the J end by 4 bases, with 8 bases between. Germline CDR1 LNHNV, CDR2 YYDKDF (reference sequence). DNA of the CDR3: TGTGCCACCAGCAGAGCCCTGGTAGGAAACACCATATATTTT. It codes for CATSRALVGNTIYF.

The chain carries TRBV6-5 and TRBJ1-1, with 8 positions matching TRBD1. Germline CDR1 and CDR2: MNHEY and SVGAGI. The CDR3 is 15 amino acids. The J segment lost 4 bases and the V segment lost 5 bases, leaving 9 bases of the junction unmatched. The CDR3 is CASSIRQGFGTEAFF. Written as DNA, the CDR3 is TGTGCCAGCAGTATCCGACAGGGGTTCGGCACTGAAGCTTTCTTT.

The V gene is TRBV7-2, the J gene TRBJ2-1; D may be TRBD1 (6 bases). V lost 0 bases to trimming and J lost 3 bases, with 9 bases between them. The germline gives CDR1 SGHTA, CDR2 FQGNSA. The CDR3 has 15 residues. The CDR3: CASSLAGAIYNEQFF. CDR3 nucleotide sequence: TGTGCCAGCAGCTTAGCGGGGGCCATCTACAATGAGCAGTTCTTC. The complete variable domain, with remaining parts taken from reference TRBV7-2 and TRBJ2-1, reads GAGVSQSPSNKVTEKGKDVELRCDPISGHTALYWYRQSLGQGLEFLIYFQGNSAPDKSGLPSDRFSAERTGGSVSTLTIQRTQQEDSAVYLCASSLAGAIYNEQFFGPGTRLTVL.

The chain links TRBV19 to TRBJ2-2; D gene unclear. CDR1 and CDR2 (germline): LNHDA, SQIVND (reference sequence). V was cut by 5 bases and J by 5 bases, with 21 bases left in between. The CDR3 runs 17 residues. The CDR3 sequence is CASSSPLGRQLTGELFF. In DNA form, the CDR3 reads TGTGCCAGTAGTTCACCTCTAGGACGCCAACTAACCGGGGAGCTGTTTTTT.

The chain combines TRBV5-1 with TRBJ2-3, with D perhaps TRBD1 (6 bases). Per germline, CDR1 SGHRS and CDR2 YFSETQ. V was pared by 4 bases and J by 4 bases, with 13 bases between. CDR3 length: 14 amino acids. The CDR3 region is CASSLGQNPDTQYF. CDR3 sequence (DNA): TGCGCCAGCAGCCTCGGACAGAACCCAGATACGCAGTATTTT.

The chain is built from TRBV6-6 and TRBJ2-1; 7 bases align to TRBD1. Germline lookup yields CDR1 MNHNY and CDR2 SVGAGI (reference sequence). The J segment lost 0 bases and the V segment lost 6 bases, leaving 5 bases of the junction unmatched. The CDR3 is 15 residues long. The CDR3 DNA follows: TGTGCCAGCAGCCGGGACAGCGACTCCTACAATGAGCAGTTCTTC. The encoded protein is CASSRDSDSYNEQFF.

The V gene is TRBV6-2 or TRBV6-3, the J gene TRBJ2-3; possibly TRBD1 for D (5 bases). The CDR3 length is 12 residues. The germline V gene has CDR1 MNHEY and CDR2 SVGEGT. V lost 5 bases, J lost 3 bases, and 6 bases lay in between. CDR3 loop: CASSRGTDTQYF. CDR3 nucleotides: TGTGCCAGCAGTAGGGGAACAGATACGCAGTATTTT.

Concerning this clone: In the same sample, other DNA sequences code for this CDR3. The genes are TRBV9 and TRBJ2-1; 7 bases align to TRBD1. CDR3 size: 15 residues. Looked up from germline, CDR1 is SGDLS and CDR2 is YYNGEE. Trimming cost V 1 base and J 4 bases; bases outside gene matches: 5. CDR3 DNA sequence: TGTGCCAGCAGCGTACGGGACAGCTTATACAATGAGCAGTTCTTC. It codes for CASSVRDSLYNEQFF.

The CDR3 DNA reads TGTGCCAGCAGAGATGTGGGCTCCCAAGAGACCCAGTACTTC. Translating it yields CASRDVGSQETQYF. The chain has TRBV6-5 and TRBJ2-5; D gene ambiguous. V was pared by 6 bases and J by 1 base, with 12 bases between. Germline V gene sequence: CDR1 MNHEY, CDR2 SVGAGI. The CDR3 sequence is 14 residues long.

The rearrangement uses TRBV13 and TRBJ2-2; 11 bases are a match to TRBD2. V lost 5 bases, J lost 5 bases, and 4 bases stayed unmatched. Germline V CDR1 and CDR2: PRHDT, FYEKMQ (reference sequence). This CDR3 has 15 amino acids. The CDR3 reads CASSIAGGQTGELFF. For the CDR3, the DNA is TGTGCCAGCAGCATAGCGGGGGGGCAAACCGGGGAGCTGTTTTTT.

CDR3 nucleotide sequence: TGTGCCACCAGCAACTCTGCCCACAATGAGCAGTTCTTC. Protein sequence: CATSNSAHNEQFF. The chain combines TRBV15 with TRBJ2-1; D remains ambiguous. V was clipped by 4 bases and J by 5 bases, with 9 bases between them. CDR1 is LNHNV, CDR2 YYDKDF, per germline (reference sequence). There are 13 residues in the CDR3.

The chain combines TRBV7-9 with TRBJ1-3; TRBD1 aligns across 7 bases. V gave up 3 bases and J gave up 4 bases; unmatched junction bases: 3. Germline V gives CDR1 SEHNR, CDR2 FQNEAQ (reference sequence). This CDR3 region has 14 residues. The CDR3 coding sequence is TGTGCCAGCAGCTTTGGGACAGAGGGAAACACCATATATTTT. Its translation: CASSFGTEGNTIYF.

This rearrangement joins TRBV5-1 to TRBJ2-1, with D perhaps TRBD2 (7 bases). CDR1 and CDR2 (germline): SGHRS, YFSETQ. The CDR3 consists of 15 residues. Trimming took 0 bases from V and 7 from J, leaving 14 bases between them. This CDR3 is CASSLDGGHGNEQFF. CDR3 DNA sequence: TGCGCCAGCAGCTTGGACGGGGGGCATGGGAATGAGCAGTTCTTC.

This clone was recorded many times. V gene TRBV19 combines with J gene TRBJ1-2, with 9 positions matching TRBD1. CDR3 length equals 13 residues. J was trimmed by 7 bases and V by 6 bases; bases with no gene match: 6. Germline values: CDR1 LNHDA, CDR2 SQIVND (reference sequence). Here the CDR3 reads CASSRDRVAGYTF. CDR3 nucleotides: TGTGCCAGTAGCCGGGACAGGGTTGCTGGCTACACCTTC. Combining the CDR3 with reference TRBV19 and TRBJ1-2 gives the whole variable domain DGGITQSPKYLFRKEGQNVTLSCEQNLNHDAMYWYRQDPGQGLRLIYYSQIVNDFQKGDIAEGYSVSREKKESFPLTVTSAQKNPTAFYLCASSRDRVAGYTFGSGTRLTVV.

This sequence joins TRBV4-3 and TRBJ2-7, with D perhaps TRBD1 (5 bases). The V end was cut by 0 bases, the J end by 2 bases, with 11 bases between. Looked up from germline, CDR1 is LGHNA and CDR2 is YSLEER. The CDR3 has 15 amino acids. CDR3 nucleotide sequence: TGCGCCAGCAGCCAAGATCAGGGTTATGCCTACGAGCAGTACTTC. It translates to CASSQDQGYAYEQYF.

This chain uses TRBV5-1 with TRBJ1-2; D gene unclear. This CDR3 has 15 amino acids. V lost 1 base to trimming and J lost 4 bases, with 14 bases between them. Germline loops: CDR1 SGHRS, CDR2 YFSETQ. DNA for the CDR3: TGCGCCAGCAGCTTGTATAAGGTGGGAAGCTATGGCTACACCTTC. It encodes CASSLYKVGSYGYTF.